This paragraph covers one TCR beta chain sequence. Cohorts were determined from participant-reported clinical history. The sample is drawn from a study of blood T cell repertoires in COVID-19. About the study: T cells, B-cell-depleted T cells, or PBMCs supplied cDNA or gDNA.

This CDR3 is 13 amino acids long. Trimming cost V 6 bases and J 3 bases, with 9 bases left between them. Germline CDR1 MDHEN, CDR2 SYDVKM. Authors' methods: Researchers report that nucleated cell counts were estimated from reference gene primer amplification. TCRdb's copy holds only in-frame clones and misses some; the assay was immunoSEQ multiplex PCR. Clone size and V and J calls were adopted from that table, with D and trimming inferred from the DNA. This sample has 200,000 to 250,000 clones, with 75% to 90% found just once. The V gene is TRBV28, the J gene TRBJ1-5, with D unclear. The source of this sequence is a man in his forties or fifties who had been exposed to COVID-19. Sequenced: PBMCs or T cells enriched from blood (not recorded which). In DNA, the CDR3 is TGTGCCAGCAGATGGCGGAACAATCAGCCCCAGCATTTT. Translated: CASRWRNNQPQHF.